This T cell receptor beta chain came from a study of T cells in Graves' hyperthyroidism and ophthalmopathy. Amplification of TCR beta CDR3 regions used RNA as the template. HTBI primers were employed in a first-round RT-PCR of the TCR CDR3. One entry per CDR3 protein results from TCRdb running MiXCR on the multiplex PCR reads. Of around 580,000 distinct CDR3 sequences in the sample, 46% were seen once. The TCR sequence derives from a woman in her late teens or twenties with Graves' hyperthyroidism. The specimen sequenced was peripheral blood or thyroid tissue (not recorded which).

In nucleotides, the CDR3 is TGTGCCATCAGTGAAACGGGACAGAACACCTACGAGCAGTACTTC. It specifies CAISETGQNTYEQYF. The chain has TRBV10-3 and TRBJ2-7; TRBD1 matches 7 bases. The CDR3 runs 15 residues. The germline gives CDR1 ENHRY, CDR2 SYGVKD. With 3 bases clipped from V and 2 bases from J, the junction kept 7 bases outside the gene matches.